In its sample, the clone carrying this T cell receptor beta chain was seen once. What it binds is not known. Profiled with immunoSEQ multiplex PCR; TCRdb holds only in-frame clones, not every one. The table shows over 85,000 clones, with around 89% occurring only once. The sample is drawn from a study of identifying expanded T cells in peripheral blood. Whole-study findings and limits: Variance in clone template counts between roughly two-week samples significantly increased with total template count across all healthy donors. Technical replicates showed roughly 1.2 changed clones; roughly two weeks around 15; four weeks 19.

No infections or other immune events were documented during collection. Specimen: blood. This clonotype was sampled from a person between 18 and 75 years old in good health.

For the CDR3, the DNA is TGTGCCAGCAAGGGGACACAGTACCAAGAGACCCAGTACTTC. It encodes CASKGTQYQETQYF. This chain links TRBV14 with TRBJ2-5, with D perhaps matching TRBD1 (6 bases). Germline V gene lookup returns CDR1 SGHDN and CDR2 FVKESK. This CDR3 region has 14 residues. Trimming cost V 7 bases and J 0 bases, with 12 bases left between them.